This TCR beta chain comes out of a study of PD-1 blockade in mismatch repair-deficient tumors. About this clone: What it binds is unknown.

TCRdb's table, derived via immunoSEQ multiplex PCR, lists solely in-frame clones and lacks some. Among roughly 10,000 clones listed, over 80% were seen once. Time point reported: approximately 11-day in vitro stimulation with candidate neoantigen peptide 3. TCR sequencing covered a few patients who responded to pembrolizumab. The clonotype originates from an adult with mismatch repair-deficient cancer. The source material was cells cultured in vitro, sampled from a patient treated with pembrolizumab.

The CDR3 DNA reads TGTGCCAGCTCGACCGAAAACTATGGCTACACCTTC. Its protein is CASSTENYGYTF. The V and J genes are TRBV2 and TRBJ1-2; no reliable D call. Germline V CDR1 and CDR2: SNHLY, FYNNEI. Trimming cost V 8 bases and J 2 bases, with 9 bases left between them. The CDR3 consists of 12 residues.